The text below deals with one T cell receptor beta chain. These data belong to a study of blood T cell repertoires in COVID-19. Study-wide context: Sites across the United States, Italy and Spain contributed samples from acute and convalescent COVID-19. The analysed material was cDNA or gDNA that came from T cells, B-cell-depleted T cells, or PBMCs.

Study processing details: From reference gene primer amplification, estimates of nucleated cell counts were derived. Repertoires were generated with immunoSEQ multiplex PCR, while TCRdb's copy carries only in-frame clones and drops some. The V and J calls and clone size were taken over from that table, and D and trimming were inferred from the DNA. The table shows 90,000 to 150,000 clones, with approximately 80% occurring only once. The sequenced sample consisted of peripheral blood. The TCR was taken from a man aged 65-85 years with acute or convalescent COVID-19.

CDR3 residues: CASSATGGIGGYTF. The CDR3 nucleotides read TGTGCCAGCAGTGCGACAGGGGGCATCGGTGGCTACACCTTC. The chain carries TRBV28 and TRBJ1-2; TRBD1 agrees at 10 bases. Germline V gene data show CDR1 as MDHEN and CDR2 as SYDVKM. V trimming: 5 bases; J trimming: 7 bases; junction bases outside the gene matches: 7. This CDR3 is 14 amino acids long.